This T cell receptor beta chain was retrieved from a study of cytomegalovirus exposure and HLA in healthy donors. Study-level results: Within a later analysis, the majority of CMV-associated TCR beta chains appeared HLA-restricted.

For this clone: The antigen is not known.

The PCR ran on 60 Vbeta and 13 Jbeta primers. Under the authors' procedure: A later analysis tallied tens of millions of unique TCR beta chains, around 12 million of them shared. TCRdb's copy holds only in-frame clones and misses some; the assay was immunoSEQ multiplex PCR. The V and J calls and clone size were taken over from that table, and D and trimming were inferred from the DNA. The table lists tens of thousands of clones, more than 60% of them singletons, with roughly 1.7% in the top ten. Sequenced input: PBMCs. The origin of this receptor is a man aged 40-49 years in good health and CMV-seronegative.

CDR3 loop: CASSVLADTQYF. The CDR3 DNA sequence: TGTGCCAGCAGTGTACTAGCAGATACGCAGTATTTT. The V and J genes are TRBV7-9 and TRBJ2-3, with a weak D call TRBD2 (5 bases). V shed 6 bases and J shed 4 bases, with 8 bases lying between them. Per germline, CDR1 SEHNR and CDR2 FQNEAQ (reference sequence). This CDR3 region has 12 residues.